A single TCR beta chain is shown here with its context. When the RNA was reverse transcribed, random hexamers were used with an input of roughly 0.45 to 1 ug. TCRdb reprocessed the immunoSEQ multiplex PCR reads with MiXCR, giving one entry per CDR3 protein. Among around 140,000 distinct CDR3 sequences listed, approximately 93% were seen once. This record belongs to a study of CD8 T cells in Susac syndrome. Through negative isolation, CD4+ and CD8+ T cells were obtained, while TEMRA cells were enriched using FACS. The TCR sequence derives from a human donor in good health. The sample was CD4+ T cells from PBMCs.

The CDR3 nucleotides are TGTGCCAGCTCACAGTACGGACAGGGGGCTTCCTACGAGCAGTACTTC. This translates into CASSQYGQGASYEQYF. The chain couples TRBV18 to TRBJ2-7; TRBD1 agrees at 11 bases. Trimming at V came to 4 bases and at J to 1 base, leaving 6 bases not matched to a gene. The CDR3 contains 16 residues. Germline CDR1 and CDR2: KGHSH and LQKENI.